This TCR beta chain appears in the sequencing data of a study of blood T cell repertoires in COVID-19 (dated by TCRdb to 2018 to 2021). About the investigation overall: Collaborator samples came from the United States, Italy and Spain and covered acute and convalescent phases of COVID-19. The material from the prospective study consisted of cDNA or gDNA derived from T cells, B-cell-depleted T cells, or PBMCs. Subjects who had been exposed to COVID-19, were actively infected with it, or had recovered from it provided the deeply sampled blood TCRbeta repertoires that made up the dataset. The repertoires were released in a freely available public database intended as a resource for research on the immune response to SARS-CoV-2. The samples were drawn from two sources: the first 160 participants of the ongoing ImmuneRACE study, and 1,254 subjects contributed by 6 global collaborators. A de-identified subject ID, COVID-19 status, age in years and sex were almost always included in the sample metadata. Where available, HLA class I and class II types were taken from metadata supplied by the sample provider and were not determined by assay-based typing. What the authors observed across the whole study: The quantity of clinical and demographic metadata differed by source and by participant and was supplied without curation.

According to the germline V gene, CDR1 reads KGHSH and CDR2 reads LQKENI. V lost 5 bases and J lost 5 bases; the stretch between them is 7 bases long. Spanning cysteine to phenylalanine, the CDR3 consists of 11 amino acids. CDR3 DNA only is kept here, 33 bases in frame from base 1. Each collaborating institution followed its own protocols to collect whole blood in K2EDTA tubes. For TCRbeta analysis, collaborators shipped samples in one of three forms: frozen whole blood, isolated PBMCs, or DNA extracted from either of those sample types. The immunoSEQ Assay, a bias-controlled multiplex PCR, was used to amplify TCRbeta CDR3 regions from genomic DNA. Under the source paper's analysis protocol: Nucleated cell counts per sample were estimated from amplification of reference gene primers within the assay. To quantify the absolute abundance of each unique TCRbeta CDR3 rearrangement, sequence reads were collapsed and filtered. For each sample, productive Simpson clonality was calculated as the square root of Simpson's diversity index over productive rearrangements. TCRdb took over this immuneACCESS table, retaining in-frame rearrangements with V and J assigned. Such tables are incomplete; in checked studies, under half of the missing clones stem from an unresolved V gene, and the remainder is unexplained. That table supplies the V and J calls and clone size; D and trimming were determined from the DNA. The sample table lists approximately 41,000 clones, around 85% of them with a count of one. The top ten constitute more than 30% of the sample.

Comment on this clone: This receptor's antigen is unknown. No clone much larger than this one lies a single base away; base qualities are absent.

This receptor was identified in a man aged 40-49 years with active or convalescent COVID-19. Sequenced: peripheral blood. The V and J segments used are TRBV18 and TRBJ2-7, with the D gene not confidently named. This receptor has the CDR3 CASSGGHEQYF. The DNA is TGTGCCAGCTCAGGCGGCCACGAGCAGTACTTC.